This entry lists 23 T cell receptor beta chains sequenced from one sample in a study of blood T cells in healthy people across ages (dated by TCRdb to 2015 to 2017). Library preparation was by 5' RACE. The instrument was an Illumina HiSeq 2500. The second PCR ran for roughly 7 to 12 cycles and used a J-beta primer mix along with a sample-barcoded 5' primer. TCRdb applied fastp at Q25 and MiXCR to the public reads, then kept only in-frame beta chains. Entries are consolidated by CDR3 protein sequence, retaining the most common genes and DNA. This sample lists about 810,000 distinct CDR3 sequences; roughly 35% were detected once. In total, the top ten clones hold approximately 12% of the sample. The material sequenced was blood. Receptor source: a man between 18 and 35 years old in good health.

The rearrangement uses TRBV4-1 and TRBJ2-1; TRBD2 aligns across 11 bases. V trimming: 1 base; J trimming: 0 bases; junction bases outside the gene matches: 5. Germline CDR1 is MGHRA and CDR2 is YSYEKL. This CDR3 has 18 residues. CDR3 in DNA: TGCGCCAGCAGCCAAGGAACTAGCGGGGGTGGCTCCTACAATGAGCAGTTCTTC. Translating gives CASSQGTSGGGSYNEQFF.

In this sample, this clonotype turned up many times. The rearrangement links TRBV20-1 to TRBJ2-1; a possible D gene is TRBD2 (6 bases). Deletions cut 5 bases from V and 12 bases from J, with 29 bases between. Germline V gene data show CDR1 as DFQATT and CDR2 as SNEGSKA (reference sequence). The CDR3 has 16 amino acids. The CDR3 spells CSAHDTRDLITMRQFF. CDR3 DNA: TGCAGTGCTCACGACACGCGGGACTTGATTACAATGAGGCAGTTCTTC.

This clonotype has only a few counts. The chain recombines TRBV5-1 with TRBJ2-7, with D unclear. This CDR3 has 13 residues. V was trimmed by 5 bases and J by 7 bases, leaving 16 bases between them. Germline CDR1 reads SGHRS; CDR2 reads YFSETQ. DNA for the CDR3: TGCGCCAGCAGTCCCCACCGGAATCCTGAGCAGTACTTC. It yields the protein CASSPHRNPEQYF.

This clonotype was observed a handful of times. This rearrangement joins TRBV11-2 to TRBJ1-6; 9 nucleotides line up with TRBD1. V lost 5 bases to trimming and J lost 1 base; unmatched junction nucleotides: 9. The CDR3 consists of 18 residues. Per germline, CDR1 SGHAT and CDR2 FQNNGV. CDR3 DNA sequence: TGTGCCAGCAGCCCTAGGGAAGGACAGGGGTCCTATAATTCACCCCTCCACTTT. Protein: CASSPREGQGSYNSPLHF.

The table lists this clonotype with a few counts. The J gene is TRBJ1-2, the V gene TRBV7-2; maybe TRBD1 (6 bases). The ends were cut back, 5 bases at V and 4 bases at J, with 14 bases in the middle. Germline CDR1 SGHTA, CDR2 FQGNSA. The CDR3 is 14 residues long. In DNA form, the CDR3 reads TGTGCCAGCAGCCTAGGACAGACTTTCTATGGCTACACCTTC. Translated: CASSLGQTFYGYTF.

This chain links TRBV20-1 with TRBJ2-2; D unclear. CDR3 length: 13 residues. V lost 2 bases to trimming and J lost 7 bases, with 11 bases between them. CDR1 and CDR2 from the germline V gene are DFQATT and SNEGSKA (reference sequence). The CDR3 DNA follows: TGCAGTGCTAGACGCCCCCGAGGCGGGGAGCTGTTTTTT. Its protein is CSARRPRGGELFF.

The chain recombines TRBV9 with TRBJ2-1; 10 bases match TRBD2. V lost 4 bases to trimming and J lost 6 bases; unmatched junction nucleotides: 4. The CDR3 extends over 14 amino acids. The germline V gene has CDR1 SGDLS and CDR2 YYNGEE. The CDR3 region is CASSFSGGVNEQFF. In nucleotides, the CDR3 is TGTGCCAGCAGCTTCAGCGGGGGGGTCAATGAGCAGTTCTTC. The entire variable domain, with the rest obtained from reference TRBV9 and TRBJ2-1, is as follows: DSGVTQTPKHLITATGQRVTLRCSPRSGDLSVYWYQQSLDQGLQFLIQYYNGEERAKGNILERFSAQQFPDLHSELNLSSLELGDSALYFCASSFSGGVNEQFFGPGTRLTVL.

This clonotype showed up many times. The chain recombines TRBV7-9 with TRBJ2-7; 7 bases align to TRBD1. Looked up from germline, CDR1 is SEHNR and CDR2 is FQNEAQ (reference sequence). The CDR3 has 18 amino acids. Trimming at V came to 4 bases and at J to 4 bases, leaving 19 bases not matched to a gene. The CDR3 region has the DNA TGTGCCAGCAGCTCGAGTTGGGGGAGAAGGACAGGCTATTACGAGCAGTACTTC. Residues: CASSSSWGRRTGYYEQYF.

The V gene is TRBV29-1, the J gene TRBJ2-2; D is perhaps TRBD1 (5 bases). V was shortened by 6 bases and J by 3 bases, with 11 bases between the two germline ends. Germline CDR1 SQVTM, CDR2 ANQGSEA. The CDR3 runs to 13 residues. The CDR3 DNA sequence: TGCAGCGTAGACCTCAGGGACACCGGGGAGCTGTTTTTT. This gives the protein CSVDLRDTGELFF.

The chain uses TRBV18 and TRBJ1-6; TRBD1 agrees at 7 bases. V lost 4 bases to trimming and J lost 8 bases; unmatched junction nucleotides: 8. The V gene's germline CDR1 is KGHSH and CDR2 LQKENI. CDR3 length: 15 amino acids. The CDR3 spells CASSLTGQGDSPLHF. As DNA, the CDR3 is TGTGCCAGCTCACTCACGGGGCAGGGGGATTCACCCCTCCACTTT.

For the CDR3, the DNA is TGTGCCACCAGCAGAGATCTAAGGACAGGGCGATTTACAGATACGCAGTATTTT. It codes for CATSRDLRTGRFTDTQYF. The rearrangement joins TRBV15 to TRBJ2-3; 8 positions agree with TRBD1. The germline V gene has CDR1 LNHNV and CDR2 YYDKDF (reference sequence). The J segment lost 3 bases and the V segment lost 0 bases, leaving 11 bases of the junction unmatched. The CDR3 is made up of 18 amino acids.

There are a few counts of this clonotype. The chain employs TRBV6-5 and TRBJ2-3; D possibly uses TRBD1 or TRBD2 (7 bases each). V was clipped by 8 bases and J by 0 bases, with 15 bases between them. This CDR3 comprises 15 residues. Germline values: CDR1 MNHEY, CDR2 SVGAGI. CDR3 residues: CASSRGGASTDTQYF. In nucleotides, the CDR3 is TGTGCCAGCTCCAGGGGGGGGGCTAGCACAGATACGCAGTATTTT.

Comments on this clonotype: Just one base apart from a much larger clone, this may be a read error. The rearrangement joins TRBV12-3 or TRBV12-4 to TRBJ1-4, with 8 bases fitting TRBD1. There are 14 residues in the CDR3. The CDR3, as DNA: TGTGCCTGCAGTCGACAGGGGAAGGGTGAAAAACTGTTTTTT. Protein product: CACSRQGKGEKLFF.

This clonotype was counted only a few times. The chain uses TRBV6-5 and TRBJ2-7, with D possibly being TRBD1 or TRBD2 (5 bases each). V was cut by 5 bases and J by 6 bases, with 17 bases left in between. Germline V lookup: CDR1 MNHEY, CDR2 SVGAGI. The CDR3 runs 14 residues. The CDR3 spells CASSPRGSGREQYF. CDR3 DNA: TGTGCCAGCAGTCCCCGGGGTTCGGGGCGCGAGCAGTACTTC.

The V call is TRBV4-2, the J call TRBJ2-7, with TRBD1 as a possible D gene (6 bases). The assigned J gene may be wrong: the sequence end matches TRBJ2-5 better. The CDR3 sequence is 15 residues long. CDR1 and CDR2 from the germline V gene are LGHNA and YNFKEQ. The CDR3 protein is CASSQGARGGETQYF. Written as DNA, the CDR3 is TGTGCCAGCAGCCAAGGGGCTCGAGGGGGAGAGACCCAGTACTTC.

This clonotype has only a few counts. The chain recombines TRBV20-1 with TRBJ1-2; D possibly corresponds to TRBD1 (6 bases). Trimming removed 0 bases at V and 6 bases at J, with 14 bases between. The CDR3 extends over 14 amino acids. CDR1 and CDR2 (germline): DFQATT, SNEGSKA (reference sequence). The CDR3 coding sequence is TGCAGTGCTAGAGAACAGACGACAGGCGATGGCTACACCTTC. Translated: CSAREQTTGDGYTF.

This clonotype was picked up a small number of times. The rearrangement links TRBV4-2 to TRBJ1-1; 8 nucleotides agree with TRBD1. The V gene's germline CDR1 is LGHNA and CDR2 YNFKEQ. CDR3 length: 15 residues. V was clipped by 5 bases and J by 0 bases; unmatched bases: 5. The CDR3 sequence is CASSFWDRMNTEAFF. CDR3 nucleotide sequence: TGTGCCAGCAGCTTTTGGGACAGGATGAACACTGAAGCTTTCTTT.

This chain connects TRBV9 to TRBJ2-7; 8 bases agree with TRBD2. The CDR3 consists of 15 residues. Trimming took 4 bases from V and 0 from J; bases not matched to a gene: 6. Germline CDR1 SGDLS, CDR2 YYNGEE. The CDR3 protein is CASSPAGTSSYEQYF. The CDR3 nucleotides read TGTGCCAGCAGCCCCGCCGGGACTAGCTCCTACGAGCAGTACTTC.

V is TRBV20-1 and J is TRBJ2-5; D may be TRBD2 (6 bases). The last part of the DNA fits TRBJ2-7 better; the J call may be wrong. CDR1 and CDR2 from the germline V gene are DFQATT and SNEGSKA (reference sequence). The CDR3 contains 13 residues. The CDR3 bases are TGCAGTGCCTGTCCGGGACTGATCTACGAGCAGTACTTC. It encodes CSACPGLIYEQYF.

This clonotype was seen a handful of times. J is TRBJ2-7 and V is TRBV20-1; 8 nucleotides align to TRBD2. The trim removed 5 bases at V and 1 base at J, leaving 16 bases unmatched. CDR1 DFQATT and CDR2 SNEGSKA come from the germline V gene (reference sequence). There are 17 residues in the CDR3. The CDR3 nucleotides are TGCAGTGCTGAGGGGTCGGCGGGGGGCTGGGGATCCTACGAGCAGTACTTC. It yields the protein CSAEGSAGGWGSYEQYF.

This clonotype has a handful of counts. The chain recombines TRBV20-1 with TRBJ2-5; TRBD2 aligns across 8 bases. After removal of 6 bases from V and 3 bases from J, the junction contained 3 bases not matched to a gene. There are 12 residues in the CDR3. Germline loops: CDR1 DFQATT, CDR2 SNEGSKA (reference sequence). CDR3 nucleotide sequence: TGCAGTGCCGACGGGGGGGAAGAGACCCAGTACTTC. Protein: CSADGGEETQYF.

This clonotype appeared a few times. CDR3 nucleotide sequence: TGTGCCAGCAGCCAAGGGGCTCTCGGGGACCAGCATTTT. Its translation: CASSQGALGDQHF. The chain links TRBV3-1 to TRBJ1-5; no firm D call. The V gene lost 1 base and the J gene lost 12 bases, with 13 bases spanning the gap. There are 13 residues in the CDR3. Germline V lookup: CDR1 LGHDT, CDR2 YNNKEL (reference sequence).

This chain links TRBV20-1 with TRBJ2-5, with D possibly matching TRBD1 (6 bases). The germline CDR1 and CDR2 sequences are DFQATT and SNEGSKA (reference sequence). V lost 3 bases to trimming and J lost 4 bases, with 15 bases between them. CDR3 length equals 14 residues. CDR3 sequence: CSASSQGLRETQYF. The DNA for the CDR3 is TGCAGTGCTAGTAGTCAGGGGTTAAGAGAGACCCAGTACTTC.